What follows are 27 T cell receptor beta chains derived from one specimen sequenced in a study of T cell responses to AZD1222 COVID-19 vaccine. Sequencing was performed with immunoSEQ multiplex PCR; in TCRdb, only in-frame clones are kept and a portion is missing. The sample has about 120,000 clones; about 93% are singletons. The source material was peripheral blood, sampled 28 days after the second AZD1222 dose. Source of these receptors: an adult who received the AZD1222 COVID-19 vaccine.

The chain links TRBV7-9 to TRBJ2-3, with a tentative D call TRBD2 (6 bases). V gave up 4 bases and J gave up 0 bases, with 8 bases separating them. Germline CDR1 is SEHNR and CDR2 is FQNEAQ (reference sequence). The CDR3 has 14 amino acids. The CDR3 loop is CASSSAGSTDTQYF. CDR3 sequence (DNA): TGTGCCAGCAGCTCCGCGGGAAGCACAGATACGCAGTATTTT.

This rearrangement joins TRBV6-5 to TRBJ1-2, with TRBD1 matching 9 bases. The junction had 5 bases not matched to a gene; V was cut back by 2 bases and J by 7 bases. From germline, CDR1 is MNHEY and CDR2 SVGAGI. The CDR3 has 14 amino acids. The CDR3 spells CASSYAGQGLGYTF. As DNA, the CDR3 is TGTGCCAGCAGTTACGCCGGACAGGGGCTTGGCTACACCTTC.

The CDR3 spells CASSQEGGRVNYGYTF. In DNA form, the CDR3 reads TGCGCCAGCAGCCAAGAAGGGGGCAGGGTGAACTATGGCTACACCTTC. The V call is TRBV4-3, the J call TRBJ1-2; 7 nucleotides align to TRBD1. Germline assignment: CDR1 LGHNA and CDR2 YSLEER. Losses at the gene ends were 0 bases for V and 2 bases for J; bases not matched to a gene: 6. This CDR3 is built from 16 residues.

This chain links TRBV2 with TRBJ2-4, with D unclear. With 2 bases removed from V and 6 bases from J, the gap between germline ends came to 20 bases. Germline V gene data show CDR1 as SNHLY and CDR2 as FYNNEI. CDR3 length equals 17 residues. Here the CDR3 reads CASSESISSRRRNIQYF. DNA of the CDR3: TGTGCCAGCAGTGAAAGTATCAGCTCCCGCCGGCGAAACATTCAGTACTTC.

The rearrangement uses TRBV19 and TRBJ2-1; TRBD2 matches at 9 bases. The junction had 8 bases not matched to a gene; V was cut back by 10 bases and J by 4 bases. The CDR3 contains 14 residues. Germline loops: CDR1 LNHDA, CDR2 SQIVND (reference sequence). CDR3 in DNA: TGTGCCACCACGAGAACTAGCGGGTACAATGAGCAGTTCTTC. Residues: CATTRTSGYNEQFF.

The gene calls are TRBV27 and TRBJ2-3; D may be TRBD1 (6 bases). The CDR3 has 15 amino acids. Germline V lookup: CDR1 MNHEY, CDR2 SMNVEV (reference sequence). V lost 6 bases, J lost 0 bases, and 13 bases lay in between. CDR3 region: CASSAGTLSTDTQYF. The DNA for the CDR3 is TGTGCCAGCAGCGCCGGGACACTGAGCACAGATACGCAGTATTTT.

The chain uses TRBV13 and TRBJ2-1; D is possibly TRBD1 or TRBD2 (5 bases each). This CDR3 region has 15 residues. Germline V gene data show CDR1 as PRHDT and CDR2 as FYEKMQ (reference sequence). V gave up 5 bases and J gave up 6 bases, with 17 bases separating them. The CDR3 sequence is CASSRTGPITNEQFF. In nucleotides, the CDR3 is TGTGCCAGCAGCCGCACGGGGCCGATAACCAATGAGCAGTTCTTC.

This rearrangement joins TRBV4-2 to TRBJ2-1; D might be TRBD1 (7 bases). The V and J ends lost 0 bases and 6 bases respectively, with 27 bases between them. The CDR3 is made up of 20 amino acids. CDR1 and CDR2 from the germline V gene are LGHNA and YNFKEQ. DNA for the CDR3: TGTGCCAGCAGCCAAGATCTAGGGGGCCTGAGGGACTTCCAAGGCAATGAGCAGTTCTTC. Its translation is CASSQDLGGLRDFQGNEQFF.

This chain joins TRBV5-1 and TRBJ1-6; D not certain. The CDR3 is 14 amino acids. The V and J ends lost 0 bases and 7 bases respectively, with 8 bases between them. In germline, CDR1 is SGHRS, CDR2 YFSETQ. The CDR3: CASSLADGNSPLHF. DNA for the CDR3: TGCGCCAGCAGCTTGGCTGACGGGAATTCACCCCTCCACTTT.

The CDR3 DNA sequence: TGTGCCAGCAGTTACGGGGGACCTCAGTACGAGCAGTACTTC. It translates to CASSYGGPQYEQYF. The J gene is TRBJ2-7, the V gene TRBV6-5; D is tentatively TRBD1 or TRBD2 (5 bases each). V was shortened by 2 bases and J by 4 bases, with 12 bases between the two germline ends. CDR3 length equals 14 residues. Germline lookup yields CDR1 MNHEY and CDR2 SVGAGI.

The chain couples TRBV13 to TRBJ1-2; D uncertain. CDR1 and CDR2 from the germline V gene are PRHDT and FYEKMQ (reference sequence). Trimming left V 5 bases short and J 4 bases short, with 17 bases between. This CDR3 has 15 amino acids. This CDR3 reads CASSQGRPLGYGYTF. CDR3 nucleotides: TGTGCCAGCAGCCAAGGGCGCCCGTTGGGCTATGGCTACACCTTC.

This chain links TRBV6-1 with TRBJ2-1; 9 bases match TRBD1. CDR3 length: 15 amino acids. J lost 6 bases, V lost 7 bases, and 10 bases had no gene match. CDR1 and CDR2 (germline): MNHNS, SASEGT. The CDR3: CASTARDRASNEQFF. The CDR3 DNA sequence: TGTGCCAGCACCGCTCGGGACAGGGCCTCCAATGAGCAGTTCTTC.

The rearrangement uses TRBV25-1 and TRBJ1-2; TRBD1 matches at 10 bases. The germline V gene encodes CDR1 MGHDK and CDR2 SYGVNS. V was pared by 7 bases and J by 8 bases, with 10 bases of the junction left unmatched. The CDR3 totals 14 residues. The CDR3 reads CASTPDRGPYGYTF. In DNA, the CDR3 is TGTGCCAGCACTCCAGACAGGGGGCCTTACGGCTACACCTTC.

The rearrangement links TRBV19 to TRBJ1-6; D is ambiguous. The germline V gene has CDR1 LNHDA and CDR2 SQIVND (reference sequence). The CDR3 is made up of 13 amino acids. V lost 3 bases and J 8 bases, leaving 8 bases between the germline ends. CDR3 region: CASSMGWDSPLHF. For the CDR3, the DNA is TGTGCCAGTAGTATGGGGTGGGATTCACCCCTCCACTTT.

This clone occurred once. The V gene is TRBV14, the J gene TRBJ2-3, with 9 nucleotides matching TRBD1. The CDR3 sequence is 16 residues long. After removal of 7 bases from V and 4 bases from J, the junction contained 12 bases not matched to a gene. Germline CDR1 and CDR2: SGHDN and FVKESK. CDR3 in DNA: TGTGCCAGCAACCCCTCCCCGGGACAGGGCCCAGATACGCAGTATTTT. Amino acid sequence: CASNPSPGQGPDTQYF.

This clone has a single count. V usage is TRBV7-9 and J usage is TRBJ2-3, with TRBD2 identical over 12 bases. Trimming cost V 1 base and J 4 bases; bases outside gene matches: 9. This CDR3 has 18 residues. Per the germline V gene, CDR1 is SEHNR and CDR2 is FQNEAQ (reference sequence). CDR3 sequence (DNA): TGTGCCAGCAGCTTAGTAGCTAGCGGGGGGGCCACTGCAGATACGCAGTATTTT. It codes for CASSLVASGGATADTQYF.

This chain connects TRBV5-8 to TRBJ2-5; 7 positions match TRBD2. The germline CDR1 and CDR2 sequences are SGHTS and YDEGEE. The CDR3 spans 14 residues. J gave up 4 bases and V 2 bases, and 5 bases lay outside the gene matches. The CDR3 coding sequence is TGTGCCAGCAGCTTTTACACGGGGGGAGAGACCCAGTACTTC. Translating it yields CASSFYTGGETQYF.

The chain uses TRBV19 and TRBJ1-1; D is possibly TRBD1 (6 bases). Germline lookup yields CDR1 LNHDA and CDR2 SQIVND (reference sequence). The V and J ends lost 7 bases and 4 bases respectively, with 22 bases between them. The CDR3 consists of 16 residues. CDR3: CASNIGQQGPTTEAFF. CDR3 coding DNA: TGTGCCAGTAATATCGGACAACAGGGACCCACCACTGAAGCTTTCTTT.

The V gene is TRBV29-1, the J gene TRBJ2-1; D gene unclear. The CDR3 consists of 12 residues. The V gene's germline CDR1 is SQVTM and CDR2 ANQGSEA. Trimming cost V 7 bases and J 12 bases, with 19 bases left between them. CDR3 coding DNA: TGCAGCGCACTTGGTCGAACAATGGGGCAGTTCTTC. Translation gives CSALGRTMGQFF.

The gene calls are TRBV10-1 and TRBJ2-3, with 7 positions matching TRBD2. V lost 6 bases to trimming and J lost 3 bases; unmatched junction nucleotides: 3. The CDR3 consists of 13 residues. The germline V gene has CDR1 WNHNN and CDR2 SYGVQD (reference sequence). CDR3 coding DNA: TGCGCCAGCAGCGGTAGCGGGACAGATACGCAGTATTTT. This gives the protein CASSGSGTDTQYF.

The chain combines TRBV10-3 with TRBJ1-1; D is unresolved. Germline-derived CDR1 and CDR2 are ENHRY and SYGVKD. CDR3 length: 13 residues. V lost 0 bases and J lost 3, with 5 bases in between. The CDR3 DNA is TGTGCCATCAGTGAGTCGGTCTACACTGAAGCTTTCTTT. Protein sequence: CAISESVYTEAFF.

The genes are TRBV2 and TRBJ1-4; D not resolved. Trimming pared 6 bases from V and 0 bases from J, leaving 14 bases between. The CDR3 has 16 residues. CDR1 is SNHLY, CDR2 FYNNEI, per germline. CDR3 nucleotide sequence: TGTGCCAGCAGGTTCGACCGCCGTTCAACTAATGAAAAACTGTTTTTT. Protein sequence: CASRFDRRSTNEKLFF.

The V call is TRBV7-8, the J call TRBJ1-5, with 7 bases fitting TRBD1. The V segment lost 6 bases and the J segment 2 bases; nucleotides outside the gene matches: 7. The CDR3 covers 15 residues. CDR1 is SGHVS and CDR2 is FQNEAQ in the germline V gene. CDR3 residues: CASSPRQGRNQPQHF. Written as DNA, the CDR3 is TGTGCCAGCAGTCCAAGACAGGGACGCAATCAGCCCCAGCATTTT.

The rearrangement links TRBV5-6 to TRBJ2-5, with D perhaps given as TRBD1 or TRBD2 (5 bases each). This CDR3 region has 14 residues. V was shortened by 4 bases and J by 3 bases, with 13 bases between the two germline ends. Per the germline V gene, CDR1 is SGHDT and CDR2 is YYEEEE. As DNA, the CDR3 is TGTGCCAGCAGCGTAACGGGACCTAAAGAGACCCAGTACTTC. Amino acid sequence: CASSVTGPKETQYF.

J is TRBJ2-3 and V is TRBV5-5; a weak D match, TRBD2 (6 bases). There are 14 residues in the CDR3. Germline CDR1 SGHKS, CDR2 YYEKEE (reference sequence). V was shortened by 1 base and J by 3 bases, with 9 bases between the two germline ends. This chain's CDR3 is CASSLWGETDTQYF. The CDR3 DNA reads TGTGCCAGCAGCTTGTGGGGGGAGACAGATACGCAGTATTTT.

The rearrangement uses TRBV6-1 and TRBJ1-4; D is undetermined. The germline gives CDR1 MNHNS, CDR2 SASEGT. V was clipped by 5 bases and J by 5 bases, with 6 bases between them. CDR3 length equals 12 residues. The CDR3 coding sequence is TGTGCCAGCAGTCGCGCGAATGAAAAACTGTTTTTT. This codes for CASSRANEKLFF.

This chain joins TRBV18 and TRBJ2-5; no definite D call. The germline gives CDR1 KGHSH, CDR2 LQKENI. This CDR3 has 13 amino acids. Trimming left V 2 bases short and J 5 bases short, with 9 bases between. The CDR3 DNA reads TGTGCCAGCTCACCATCCGGTTACGAGACCCAGTACTTC. Translated: CASSPSGYETQYF.